The present TCR beta chain was sequenced within a study of OX40 agonist ivuxolimab in advanced cancers. TCRdb keeps only in-frame clones here, not all; method: immunoSEQ multiplex PCR. The data show tens of thousands of clones, with around 87% seen just once and 28% held by the top ten. Germline V gene sequence: CDR1 MGHRA, CDR2 YSYEKL. The CDR3 has 14 residues. The germline V and J ends were trimmed by 2 bases and 5 bases, with 13 bases remaining between them. Study-wide points: Blood T cells, both CD4+ and CD8+, expanded clonally by week 6 at 0.1 to 3.0 mg/kg.

Regarding this clone: Its antigen is still unknown.

The chain combines TRBV4-1 with TRBJ2-7, with D perhaps matching TRBD1 (6 bases). The source material was CD4+ or CD8+ T cells sorted from blood, sampled in a trial of the OX40 agonist ivuxolimab. The TCR was taken from an adult with an advanced solid tumor such as melanoma, head and neck, liver or kidney cancer. CDR3 amino acids: CASSQTQGPDEQYF. CDR3 DNA: TGCGCCAGCAGCCAAACACAGGGCCCGGACGAGCAGTACTTC.